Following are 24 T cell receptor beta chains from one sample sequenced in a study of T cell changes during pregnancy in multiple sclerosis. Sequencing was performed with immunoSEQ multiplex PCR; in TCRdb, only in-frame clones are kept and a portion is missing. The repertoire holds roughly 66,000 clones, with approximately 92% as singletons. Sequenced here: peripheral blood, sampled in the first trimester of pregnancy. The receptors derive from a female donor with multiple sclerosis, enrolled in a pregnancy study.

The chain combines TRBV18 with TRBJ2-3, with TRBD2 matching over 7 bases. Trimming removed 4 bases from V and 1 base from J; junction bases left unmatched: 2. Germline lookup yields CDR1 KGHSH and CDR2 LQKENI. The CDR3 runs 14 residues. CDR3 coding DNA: TGTGCCAGCTCACAAACTAGCGGCACAGATACGCAGTATTTT. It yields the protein CASSQTSGTDTQYF.

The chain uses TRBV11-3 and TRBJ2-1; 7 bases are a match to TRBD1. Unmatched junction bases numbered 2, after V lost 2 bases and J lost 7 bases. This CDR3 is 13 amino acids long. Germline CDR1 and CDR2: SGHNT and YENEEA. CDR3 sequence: CASSLTGANEQFF. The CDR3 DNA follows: TGTGCCAGCAGCTTAACAGGGGCGAATGAGCAGTTCTTC. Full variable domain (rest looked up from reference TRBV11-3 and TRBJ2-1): EAGVVQSPRYKIIEKKQPVAFWCNPISGHNTLYWYLQNLGQGPELLIRYENEEAVDDSQLPKDRFSAERLKGVDSTLKIQPAELGDSAVYLCASSLTGANEQFFGPGTRLTVL.

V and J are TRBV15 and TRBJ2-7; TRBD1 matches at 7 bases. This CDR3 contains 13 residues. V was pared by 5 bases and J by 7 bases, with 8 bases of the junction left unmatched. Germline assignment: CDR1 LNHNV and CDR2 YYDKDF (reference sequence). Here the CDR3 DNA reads TGTGCCACCAGCCTCGACAGGGACGGAGAGCAGTACTTC. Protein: CATSLDRDGEQYF.

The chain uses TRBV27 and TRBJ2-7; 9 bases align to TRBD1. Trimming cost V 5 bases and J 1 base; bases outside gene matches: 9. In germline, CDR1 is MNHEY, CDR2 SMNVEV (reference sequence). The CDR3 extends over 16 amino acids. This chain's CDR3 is CASSPSRQGVSYEQYF. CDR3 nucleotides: TGTGCCAGCAGTCCTTCCCGACAGGGGGTTTCCTACGAGCAGTACTTC.

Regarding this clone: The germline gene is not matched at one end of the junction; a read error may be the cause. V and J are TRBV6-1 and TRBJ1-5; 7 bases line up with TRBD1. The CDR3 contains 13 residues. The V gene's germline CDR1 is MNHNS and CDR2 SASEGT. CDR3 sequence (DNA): TGTGCCAGCAGCTGGGACAGCACTCAGCCCCAGCATTTT. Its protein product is CASSWDSTQPQHF.

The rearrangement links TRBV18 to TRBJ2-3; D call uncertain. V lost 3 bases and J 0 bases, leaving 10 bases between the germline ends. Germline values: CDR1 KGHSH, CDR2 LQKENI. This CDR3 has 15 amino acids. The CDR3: CASSPQLHSTDTQYF. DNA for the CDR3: TGTGCCAGCTCACCTCAACTGCATAGCACAGATACGCAGTATTTT.

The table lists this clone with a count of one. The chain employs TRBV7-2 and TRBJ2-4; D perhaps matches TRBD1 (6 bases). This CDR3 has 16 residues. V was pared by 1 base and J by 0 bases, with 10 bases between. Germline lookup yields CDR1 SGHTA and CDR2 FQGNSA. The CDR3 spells CASSLEQGKAKNIQYF. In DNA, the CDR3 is TGTGCCAGCAGCTTAGAACAGGGCAAAGCCAAAAACATTCAGTACTTC.

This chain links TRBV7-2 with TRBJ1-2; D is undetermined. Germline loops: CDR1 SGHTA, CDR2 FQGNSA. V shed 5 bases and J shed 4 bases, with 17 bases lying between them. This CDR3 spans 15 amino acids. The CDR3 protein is CASSPLGRPLYGYTF. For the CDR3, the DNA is TGTGCCAGCAGCCCTTTAGGCAGGCCCCTCTATGGCTACACCTTC. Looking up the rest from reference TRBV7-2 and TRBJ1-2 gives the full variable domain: GAGVSQSPSNKVTEKGKDVELRCDPISGHTALYWYRQSLGQGLEFLIYFQGNSAPDKSGLPSDRFSAERTGGSVSTLTIQRTQQEDSAVYLCASSPLGRPLYGYTFGSGTRLTVV.

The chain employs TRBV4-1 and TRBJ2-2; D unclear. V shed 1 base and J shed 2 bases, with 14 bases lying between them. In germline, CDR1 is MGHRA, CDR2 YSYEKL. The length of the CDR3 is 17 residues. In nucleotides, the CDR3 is TGCGCCAGCAGCCAAGTATTTTCGGCAGGAAACACCGGGGAGCTGTTTTTT. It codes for CASSQVFSAGNTGELFF.

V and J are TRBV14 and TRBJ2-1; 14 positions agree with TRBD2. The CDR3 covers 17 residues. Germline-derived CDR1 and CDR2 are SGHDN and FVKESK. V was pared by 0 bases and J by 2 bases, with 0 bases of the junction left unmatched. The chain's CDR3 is CASSQEGLAGAYNEQFF. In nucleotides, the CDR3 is TGTGCCAGCAGCCAAGAGGGACTAGCGGGAGCCTACAATGAGCAGTTCTTC.

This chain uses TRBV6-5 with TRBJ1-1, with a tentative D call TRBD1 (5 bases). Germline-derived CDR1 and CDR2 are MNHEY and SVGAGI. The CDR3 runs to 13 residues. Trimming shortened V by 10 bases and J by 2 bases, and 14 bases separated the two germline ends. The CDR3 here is CATRPGGNTEAFF. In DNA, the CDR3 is TGTGCCACACGCCCCGGGGGTAACACTGAAGCTTTCTTT.

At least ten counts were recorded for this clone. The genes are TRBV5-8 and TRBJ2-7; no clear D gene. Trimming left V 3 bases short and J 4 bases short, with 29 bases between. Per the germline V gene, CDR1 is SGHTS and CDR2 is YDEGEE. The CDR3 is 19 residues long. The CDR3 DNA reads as TGTGCCAGCAGCTCGGAGTGGAAAGACGAATCACTCCAGCCTTACGAGCAGTACTTC. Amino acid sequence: CASSSEWKDESLQPYEQYF. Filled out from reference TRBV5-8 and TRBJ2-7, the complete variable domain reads EAGVTQSPTHLIKTRGQQATLRCSPISGHTSVYWYQQALGLGLQFLLWYDEGEERNRGNFPPRFSGRQFPNYSSELNVNALELEDSALYLCASSSEWKDESLQPYEQYFGPGTRLTVT.

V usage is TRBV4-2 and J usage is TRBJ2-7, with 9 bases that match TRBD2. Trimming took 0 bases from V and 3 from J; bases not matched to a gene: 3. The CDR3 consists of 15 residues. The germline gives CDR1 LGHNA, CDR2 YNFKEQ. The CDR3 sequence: CASSQETSGFYEQYF. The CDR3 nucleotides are TGTGCCAGCAGCCAAGAGACTAGCGGTTTCTACGAGCAGTACTTC.

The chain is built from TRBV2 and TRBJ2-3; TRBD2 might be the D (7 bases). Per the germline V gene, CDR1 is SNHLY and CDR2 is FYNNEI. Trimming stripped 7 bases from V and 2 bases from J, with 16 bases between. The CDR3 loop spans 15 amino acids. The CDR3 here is CASNTGRGVTDTQYF. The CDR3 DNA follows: TGTGCCAGCAATACAGGGAGGGGAGTCACAGATACGCAGTATTTT.

For the CDR3, the DNA is TGTGCCAGTACCCCGGGGAGGATGAACACTGAAGCTTTCTTT. It encodes CASTPGRMNTEAFF. The J gene is TRBJ1-1, the V gene TRBV19; D unclear. The CDR3 contains 14 residues. Trimming removed 7 bases at V and 0 bases at J, with 12 bases between. Germline lookup yields CDR1 LNHDA and CDR2 SQIVND (reference sequence).

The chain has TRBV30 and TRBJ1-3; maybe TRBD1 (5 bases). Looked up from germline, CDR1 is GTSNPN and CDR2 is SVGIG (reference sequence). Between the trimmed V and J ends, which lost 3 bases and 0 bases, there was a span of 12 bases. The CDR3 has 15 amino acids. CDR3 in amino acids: CAWSRDSGSGNTIYF. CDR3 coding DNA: TGTGCCTGGAGCCGGGACTCGGGCTCTGGAAACACCATATATTTT.

The CDR3 sequence: CASSFTTGTEFNYGYTF. DNA of the CDR3: TGTGCCAGCAGTTTCACAACCGGGACAGAGTTTAACTATGGCTACACCTTC. The V gene is TRBV28, the J gene TRBJ1-2; 7 bases are shared with TRBD1. V lost 3 bases to trimming and J lost 1 base; unmatched junction nucleotides: 11. There are 17 residues in the CDR3. In germline, CDR1 is MDHEN, CDR2 SYDVKM.

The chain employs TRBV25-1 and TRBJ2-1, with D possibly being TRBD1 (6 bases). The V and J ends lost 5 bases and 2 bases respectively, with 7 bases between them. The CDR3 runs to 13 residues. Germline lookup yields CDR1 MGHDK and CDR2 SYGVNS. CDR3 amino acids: CASSWTAYNEQFF. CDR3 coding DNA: TGTGCCAGCAGTTGGACAGCCTACAATGAGCAGTTCTTC. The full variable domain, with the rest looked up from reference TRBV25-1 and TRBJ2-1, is EADIYQTPRYLVIGTGKKITLECSQTMGHDKMYWYQQDPGMELHLIHYSYGVNSTEKGDLSSESTVSRIRTEHFPLTLESARPSHTSQYLCASSWTAYNEQFFGPGTRLTVL.

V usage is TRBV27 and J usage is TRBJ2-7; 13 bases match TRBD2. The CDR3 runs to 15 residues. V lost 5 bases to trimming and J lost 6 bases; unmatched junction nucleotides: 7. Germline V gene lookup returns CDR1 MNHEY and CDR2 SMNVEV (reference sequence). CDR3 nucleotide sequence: TGTGCCAGCAGTCCACGGACTAGCGGGAGCCCCGAGCAGTACTTC. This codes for CASSPRTSGSPEQYF.

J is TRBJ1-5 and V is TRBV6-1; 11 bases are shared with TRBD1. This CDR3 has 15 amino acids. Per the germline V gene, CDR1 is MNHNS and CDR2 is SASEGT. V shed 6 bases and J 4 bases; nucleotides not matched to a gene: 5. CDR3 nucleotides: TGTGCCAGCAGCGCCGGGACAGGGGGGAATCAGCCCCAGCATTTT. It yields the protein CASSAGTGGNQPQHF.

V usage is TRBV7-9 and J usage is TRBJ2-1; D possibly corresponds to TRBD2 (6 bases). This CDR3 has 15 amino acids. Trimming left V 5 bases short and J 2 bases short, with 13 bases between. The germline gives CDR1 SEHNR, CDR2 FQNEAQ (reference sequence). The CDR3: CASSLPSAAYNEQFF. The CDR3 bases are TGTGCCAGCAGCCTACCTAGCGCCGCCTACAATGAGCAGTTCTTC.

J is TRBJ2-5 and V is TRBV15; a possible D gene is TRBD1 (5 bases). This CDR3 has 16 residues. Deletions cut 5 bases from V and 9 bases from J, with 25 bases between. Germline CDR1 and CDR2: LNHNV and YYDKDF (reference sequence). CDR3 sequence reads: CATSVRIGQGDESQYF. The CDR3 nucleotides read TGTGCCACCAGCGTTAGAATAGGCCAGGGTGACGAGTCCCAGTACTTC. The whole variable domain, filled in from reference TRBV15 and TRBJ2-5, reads DAMVIQNPRYQVTQFGKPVTLSCSQTLNHNVMYWYQQKSSQAPKLLFHYYDKDFNNEADTPDNFQSRRPNTSFCFLDIRSPGLGDTAMYLCATSVRIGQGDESQYFGPGTRLLVL.

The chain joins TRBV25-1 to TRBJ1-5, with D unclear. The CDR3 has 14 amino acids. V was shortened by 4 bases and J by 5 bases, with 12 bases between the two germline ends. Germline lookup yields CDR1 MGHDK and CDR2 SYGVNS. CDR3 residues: CASSAGAAYQPQHF. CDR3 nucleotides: TGTGCCAGCAGTGCAGGCGCCGCATATCAGCCCCAGCATTTT.

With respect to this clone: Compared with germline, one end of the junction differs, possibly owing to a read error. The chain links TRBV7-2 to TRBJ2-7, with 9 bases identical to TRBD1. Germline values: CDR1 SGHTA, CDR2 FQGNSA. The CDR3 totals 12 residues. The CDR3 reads CASSPSSGTGSF. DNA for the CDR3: TGTGCCAGCAGCCCCTCATCAGGGACAGGGAGCTTC.